The entry below describes one T cell receptor (beta chain). Its antigen has not been determined. The sample holds no much larger clone one base away, and base qualities are not on file. The data derive from a study of blood T cell repertoires in COVID-19 (dated by TCRdb to the early 2020s). Broadly, across the study: Collaborator samples came from the United States, Italy and Spain and covered acute and convalescent phases of COVID-19. The material from the prospective study consisted of cDNA or gDNA derived from T cells, B-cell-depleted T cells, or PBMCs. Sample metadata almost always included a de-identified subject ID, COVID-19 status, age in years and sex. The repertoires were released in a freely available public database meant as a resource for research on the immune response to SARS-CoV-2. The dataset comprised deeply sampled blood TCRbeta repertoires from subjects exposed to, actively infected with, or recovered from COVID-19. Where available, HLA class I and class II types were taken from metadata supplied by the sample provider and were not determined by assay-based typing. The samples were drawn from two sources: the first 160 participants of the ongoing ImmuneRACE study, and 1,200 or so subjects contributed by 6 global collaborators. The paper as a whole reports these results and caveats: The quantity of clinical and demographic metadata differed by source and by participant and was supplied without curation.

The CDR3 numbers 16 residues from cysteine through phenylalanine. Kept here is only the CDR3 DNA, which spans 48 bases and is read in frame from base 1. Germline trimming amounts to 0 bases on V and 4 bases on J, with 7 as the count of junction bases outside the gene matches. Based on the germline V gene, the CDR1 and CDR2 sequences are SGDLS and YYNGEE. The immunoSEQ Assay, a bias-controlled multiplex PCR, was used to amplify TCRbeta CDR3 regions from genomic DNA. The original methods were these. Nucleated cell counts per sample were estimated from amplification of reference gene primers within the assay. To quantify the absolute abundance of each unique TCRbeta CDR3 rearrangement, sequence reads were collapsed and filtered. Productive Simpson clonality was computed per sample as the square root of Simpson's diversity index over productive rearrangements. As stored in TCRdb, this immuneACCESS dataset retains in-frame rearrangements with V and J assigned. A fraction of the clones does not appear; measured against another copy, unresolved V genes explain less than half of the discrepancy, and the remainder lacks a known reason. The V and J calls and clone size come from that table; D and trimming were worked out from the DNA. The sample table holds 250,000 to 350,000 clones, of which roughly 90% were seen once. Of the sample, roughly 12% is held by the ten largest clones.

One collaborating source in Seattle enrolled patients while the patients were actively infected and followed the patients over time throughout the course of disease. Each collaborating institution followed its own protocols to collect whole blood in K2EDTA tubes. For TCRbeta analysis, collaborators shipped samples as frozen whole blood, isolated PBMCs, or DNA extracted from either of those sample types. This sequence uses TRBV9 and TRBJ2-1, and TRBD2 aligns with 7 junction nucleotides. This TCR came from a woman aged 25 to 39 with COVID-19, enrolled during active disease. The sample comprised peripheral blood. The CDR3 is CASSVEPAGGYNEQFF. The DNA reads TGTGCCAGCAGCGTAGAGCCCGCCGGGGGGTACAATGAGCAGTTCTTC.